This TCR beta chain is from a study of cytomegalovirus exposure and HLA in healthy donors. The PCR ran on 60 Vbeta and 13 Jbeta primers. The data were produced by immunoSEQ multiplex PCR, yet TCRdb's version contains in-frame clones alone and is incomplete. The top ten clones hold about 1.7% of a sample with about 140,000 clones, around a tenth of them seen once. Note on this clone: Its antigen is not identified.

Points from the study as a whole: Apparent HLA restriction characterized most CMV-associated TCR beta chains in a later analysis.

Material: PBMCs. The clonotype was recovered from a male donor in good health and CMV-seronegative.

The CDR3 sequence is CASSGSSYNEQFF. The CDR3 nucleotides read TGTGCCAGCAGCGGGTCTTCCTACAATGAGCAGTTCTTC. This chain links TRBV2 with TRBJ2-1; D uncertain. Germline V gives CDR1 SNHLY, CDR2 FYNNEI. V dropped 6 bases and J dropped 1 base, with 7 bases sitting between them. The CDR3 contains 13 residues. The variable domain in full, with the rest retrieved from reference TRBV2 and TRBJ2-1, is EPEVTQTPSHQVTQMGQEVILRCVPISNHLYFYWYRQILGQKVEFLVSFYNNEISEKSEIFDDQFSVERPDGSNFTLKIRSTKLEDSAMYFCASSGSSYNEQFFGPGTRLTVL.